Below are 15 T cell receptor beta chains sequenced from a single sample in a study of blood T cell repertoires in COVID-19. Sequencing was performed with immunoSEQ multiplex PCR; in TCRdb, only in-frame clones are kept and a portion is missing. Of 150,000 to 180,000 clones in the sample, approximately 83% were seen once. The sequencing sample was made of peripheral blood. The receptors here all came from a woman aged 55-69 years with acute or convalescent COVID-19.

This clone has only a few counts. This sequence joins TRBV15 and TRBJ1-5, with TRBD1 identical over 7 bases. Looked up from germline, CDR1 is LNHNV and CDR2 is YYDKDF (reference sequence). The CDR3 runs to 15 residues. V lost 3 bases to trimming and J lost 6 bases; unmatched junction nucleotides: 8. CDR3 loop: CATSRAGGVGQPQHF. DNA of the CDR3: TGTGCCACCAGCAGGGCAGGGGGAGTAGGTCAGCCCCAGCATTTT.

The chain couples TRBV7-6 to TRBJ1-3, with D possibly matching TRBD1 (5 bases). The CDR3 extends over 16 amino acids. V lost 1 base, J lost 1 base, and 11 bases lay in between. Germline V gives CDR1 SGHVS, CDR2 FNYEAQ. CDR3 amino acids: CASSLGPGPSGNTIYF. The CDR3 region has the DNA TGTGCCAGCAGCTTAGGCCCAGGGCCATCTGGAAACACCATATATTTT.

The V and J genes are TRBV7-2 and TRBJ2-7, with 8 bases aligning to TRBD1. The germline CDR1 and CDR2 sequences are SGHTA and FQGNSA. CDR3 length: 15 residues. Unmatched junction bases numbered 8, after V lost 5 bases and J lost 2 bases. In DNA, the CDR3 is TGTGCCAGCAGCACCGTCCCAGGGGGCACCTACGAGCAGTACTTC. Amino acids: CASSTVPGGTYEQYF.

The chain carries TRBV15 and TRBJ1-5; tentative D call: TRBD1 (5 bases). V was cut by 1 base and J by 2 bases, with 12 bases left in between. The CDR3 loop spans 16 amino acids. Per the germline V gene, CDR1 is LNHNV and CDR2 is YYDKDF (reference sequence). CDR3 bases: TGTGCCACCAGCAGAGGAGGGTGGGGGGGCAATCAGCCCCAGCATTTT. This encodes CATSRGGWGGNQPQHF.

The genes are TRBV5-1 and TRBJ1-3; weak D call: TRBD1 (5 bases). In germline, CDR1 is SGHRS, CDR2 YFSETQ. Trimming cost V 4 bases and J 0 bases, with 8 bases left between them. The length of the CDR3 is 14 residues. The CDR3 sequence is CASSEDISGNTIYF. The CDR3 nucleotides read TGCGCCAGCAGCGAGGACATCTCTGGAAACACCATATATTTT.

V usage is TRBV3-1 (or the pseudogene TRBV3-2) and J usage is TRBJ2-6, with D hard to call. The length of the CDR3 is 14 residues. Between the trimmed V and J ends, which lost 5 bases and 4 bases, there was a span of 9 bases. Germline-derived CDR1 and CDR2 are LGHDT and YNNKEL (reference sequence). For the CDR3, the DNA is TGTGCCAGCAGCGACCCCGGGGGGGCCAACGTCCTGACTTTC. This encodes CASSDPGGANVLTF.

In its sample, this clone was seen a few times. The CDR3 nucleotides are TGTGCCTGGCTATTTACTGGAAACACCATATATTTT. This sequence encodes CAWLFTGNTIYF. V usage is TRBV30 and J usage is TRBJ1-3; no firm D call. CDR1 is GTSNPN and CDR2 is SVGIG in the germline V gene (reference sequence). CDR3 length: 12 amino acids. Between the trimmed V and J ends, which lost 5 bases and 2 bases, there was a span of 7 bases.

This rearrangement joins TRBV7-3 to TRBJ1-2, with D maybe TRBD1 (5 bases). Deletions cut 5 bases from V and 4 bases from J, with 14 bases between. Germline CDR1 is SGHTA and CDR2 is FQGTGA. This CDR3 has 14 residues. In nucleotides, the CDR3 is TGTGCCAGCAGCACTCAGGGTGGTAGCTATGGCTACACCTTC. As protein: CASSTQGGSYGYTF.

The J gene is TRBJ2-2, the V gene TRBV9; 9 bases are a match to TRBD2. The V gene's germline CDR1 is SGDLS and CDR2 YYNGEE. The CDR3 is 15 amino acids. V lost 3 bases, J lost 7 bases, and 7 bases stayed unmatched. CDR3 nucleotide sequence: TGTGCCAGCAGCGGGCTAGCGGGGACCCACGGGGAGCTGTTTTTT. Its protein product is CASSGLAGTHGELFF. Full variable domain (rest looked up from reference TRBV9 and TRBJ2-2): DSGVTQTPKHLITATGQRVTLRCSPRSGDLSVYWYQQSLDQGLQFLIQYYNGEERAKGNILERFSAQQFPDLHSELNLSSLELGDSALYFCASSGLAGTHGELFFGEGSRLTVL.

CDR3 protein: CASSSQAYQPQHF. CDR3 in DNA: TGTGCCAGTAGTTCCCAGGCCTATCAGCCCCAGCATTTT. V and J are TRBV19 and TRBJ1-5; no definite D call. Trimming shortened V by 5 bases and J by 5 bases, and 10 bases separated the two germline ends. Germline CDR1 LNHDA, CDR2 SQIVND (reference sequence). The CDR3 has 13 amino acids.

This clone was seen just once. V and J are TRBV9 and TRBJ1-6; 8 bases are shared with TRBD1. Germline CDR1 SGDLS, CDR2 YYNGEE. Germline trimming cut 4 bases from V and 10 bases from J; bases unmatched to any gene: 4. CDR3 length equals 13 residues. The CDR3 reads CASSRDRWSPLHF. DNA for the CDR3: TGTGCCAGCAGCAGGGACAGGTGGTCACCCCTCCACTTT.

This chain connects TRBV7-2 to TRBJ1-4, with 7 bases aligning to TRBD1. CDR1 and CDR2 from the germline V gene are SGHTA and FQGNSA. CDR3 length equals 16 residues. V shed 0 bases, J shed 8 bases, and the junction held 9 bases outside the gene matches. The CDR3 coding sequence is TGTGCCAGCAGCTTAGCTGGAAGGGGGCTGCTGGAAAAACTGTTTTTT. Its translation is CASSLAGRGLLEKLFF.

This chain connects TRBV6-6 to TRBJ1-1; D is unresolved. Germline V gene sequence: CDR1 MNHNY, CDR2 SVGAGI (reference sequence). V was trimmed by 5 bases and J by 10 bases, leaving 11 bases between them. The CDR3 consists of 11 residues. The CDR3 here is CASSHERRAFF. The CDR3 DNA reads TGTGCCAGCAGTCATGAGCGGAGAGCTTTCTTT.

This chain connects TRBV21-1 to TRBJ1-5; the D call of TRBD1 is as the table states it, not checked on the DNA. TRBV21-1 is a pseudogene segment. The CDR3 runs to 20 residues. This CDR3 is CASSKACLFFDRGIGQPQHF. The CDR3 bases are TGTGCCAGCAGCAAAGCGTGTCTCTTTTTTGACAGGGGGATAGGTCAGCCCCAGCATTTT.

The CDR3 coding sequence is TGTGCCAGCAGTTACTTCGCAGGCCATCAGCCCCAGCATTTT. This sequence encodes CASSYFAGHQPQHF. This chain links TRBV6-2 or TRBV6-3 with TRBJ1-5; D not certain. V lost 1 base and J 5 bases, leaving 9 bases between the germline ends. CDR1 is MNHEY, CDR2 SVGEGT, per germline. The CDR3 has 14 amino acids.